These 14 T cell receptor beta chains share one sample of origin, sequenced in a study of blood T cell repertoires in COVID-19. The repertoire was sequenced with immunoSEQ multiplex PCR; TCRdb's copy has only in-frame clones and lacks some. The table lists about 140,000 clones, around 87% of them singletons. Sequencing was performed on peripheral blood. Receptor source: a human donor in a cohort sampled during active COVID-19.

CDR3: CASSYPREERGNRPYEQYF. CDR3 nucleotide sequence: TGTGCCAGCAGTTACCCCCGGGAAGAGCGGGGTAACCGCCCCTACGAGCAGTACTTC. The V and J genes are TRBV6-2 or TRBV6-3 and TRBJ2-7; the match to TRBD2 covers 7 bases. V shed 2 bases, J shed 2 bases, and the junction held 18 bases outside the gene matches. Germline loops: CDR1 MNHEY, CDR2 SVGEGT. The CDR3 is 19 residues long.

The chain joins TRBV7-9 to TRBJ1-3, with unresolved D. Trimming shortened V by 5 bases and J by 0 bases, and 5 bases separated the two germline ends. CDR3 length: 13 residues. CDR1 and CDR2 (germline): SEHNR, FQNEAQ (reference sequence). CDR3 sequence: CASSHSSGNTIYF. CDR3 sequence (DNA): TGTGCCAGCAGCCACAGCTCTGGAAACACCATATATTTT.

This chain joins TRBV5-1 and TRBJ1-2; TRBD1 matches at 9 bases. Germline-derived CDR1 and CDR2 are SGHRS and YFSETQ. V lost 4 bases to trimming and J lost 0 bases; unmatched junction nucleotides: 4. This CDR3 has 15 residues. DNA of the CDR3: TGCGCCAGCAGCGTTGACAGGGGGACTAACTATGGCTACACCTTC. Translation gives CASSVDRGTNYGYTF. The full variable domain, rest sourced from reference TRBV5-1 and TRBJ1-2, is KAGVTQTPRYLIKTRGQQVTLSCSPISGHRSVSWYQQTPGQGLQFLFEYFSETQRNKGNFPGRFSGRQFSNSRSEMNVSTLELGDSALYLCASSVDRGTNYGYTFGSGTRLTVV.

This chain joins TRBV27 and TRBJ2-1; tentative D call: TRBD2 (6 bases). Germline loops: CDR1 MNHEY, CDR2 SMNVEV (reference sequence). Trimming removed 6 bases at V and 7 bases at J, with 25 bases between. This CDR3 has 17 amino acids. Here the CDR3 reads CASSPPPSGRRYNEQFF. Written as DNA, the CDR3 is TGTGCCAGCAGCCCCCCTCCGAGCGGGCGTCGGTATAATGAGCAGTTCTTC.

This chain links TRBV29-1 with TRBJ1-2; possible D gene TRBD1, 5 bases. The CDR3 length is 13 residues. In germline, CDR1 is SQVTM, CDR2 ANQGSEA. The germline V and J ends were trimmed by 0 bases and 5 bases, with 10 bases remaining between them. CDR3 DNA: TGCAGCGTTGAAGACAGGGTAAAGTATGGCTACACCTTC. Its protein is CSVEDRVKYGYTF.

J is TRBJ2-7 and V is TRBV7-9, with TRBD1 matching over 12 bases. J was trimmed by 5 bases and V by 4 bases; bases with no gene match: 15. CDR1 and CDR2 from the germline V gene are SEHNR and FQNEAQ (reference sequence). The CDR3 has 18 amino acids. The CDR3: CASSSRTTGTGGKDEQYF. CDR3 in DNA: TGTGCCAGCAGCTCACGAACTACCGGGACAGGGGGCAAAGACGAGCAGTACTTC.

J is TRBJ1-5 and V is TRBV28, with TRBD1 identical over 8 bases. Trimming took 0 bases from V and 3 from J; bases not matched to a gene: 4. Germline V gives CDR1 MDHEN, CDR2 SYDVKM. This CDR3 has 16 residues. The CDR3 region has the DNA TGTGCCAGCAGTTTATGGCAGGGGGCCAACAATCAGCCCCAGCATTTT. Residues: CASSLWQGANNQPQHF.

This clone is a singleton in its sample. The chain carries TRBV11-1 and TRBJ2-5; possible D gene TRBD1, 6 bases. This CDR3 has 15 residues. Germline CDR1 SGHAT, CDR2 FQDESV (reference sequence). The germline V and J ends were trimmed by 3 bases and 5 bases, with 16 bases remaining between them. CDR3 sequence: CASSFGAGERETQYF. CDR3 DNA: TGTGCCAGCAGCTTTGGGGCAGGGGAACGTGAGACCCAGTACTTC.

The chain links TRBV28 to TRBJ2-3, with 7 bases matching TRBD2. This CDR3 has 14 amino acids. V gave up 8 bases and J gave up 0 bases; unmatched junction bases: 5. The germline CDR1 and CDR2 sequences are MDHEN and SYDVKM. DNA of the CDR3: TGTGCCAGCCTCTTGGGGGGGAGCACAGATACGCAGTATTTT. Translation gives CASLLGGSTDTQYF.

The chain's CDR3 is CASSLRGSQPQHF. In DNA, the CDR3 is TGTGCCAGCAGTTTACGAGGGAGTCAGCCCCAGCATTTT. The V and J genes are TRBV28 and TRBJ1-5, with unresolved D. The V end was cut by 2 bases, the J end by 6 bases, with 8 bases between. The V gene's germline CDR1 is MDHEN and CDR2 SYDVKM. The CDR3 covers 13 residues.

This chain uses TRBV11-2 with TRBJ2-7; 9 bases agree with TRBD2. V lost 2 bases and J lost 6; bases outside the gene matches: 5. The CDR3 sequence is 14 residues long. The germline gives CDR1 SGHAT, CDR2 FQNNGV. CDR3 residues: CASSLQGGRAEQYF. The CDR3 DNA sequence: TGTGCCAGCAGCTTACAGGGCGGGAGGGCCGAGCAGTACTTC.

This chain's CDR3 is CASSEWSSGEETQYF. DNA of the CDR3: TGTGCCAGCAGTGAATGGTCTAGCGGGGAAGAGACCCAGTACTTC. The rearrangement uses TRBV25-1 and TRBJ2-5; 9 bases line up with TRBD2. The germline V gene encodes CDR1 MGHDK and CDR2 SYGVNS. The CDR3 sequence is 15 residues long. Germline trimming cut 1 base from V and 3 bases from J; bases unmatched to any gene: 3.

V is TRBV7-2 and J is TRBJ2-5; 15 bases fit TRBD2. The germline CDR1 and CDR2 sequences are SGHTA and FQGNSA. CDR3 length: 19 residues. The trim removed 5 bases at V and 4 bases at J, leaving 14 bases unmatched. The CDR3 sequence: CASSLTVGLAGGQRETQYF. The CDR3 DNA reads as TGTGCCAGCAGCCTCACCGTAGGACTAGCGGGAGGGCAGAGAGAGACCCAGTACTTC.

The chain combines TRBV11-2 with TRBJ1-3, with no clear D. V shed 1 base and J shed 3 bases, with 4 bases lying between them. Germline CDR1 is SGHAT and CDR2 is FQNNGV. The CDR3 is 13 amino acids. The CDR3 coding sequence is TGTGCCAGCAGCTTAGTTAGTGGAAACACCATATATTTT. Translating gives CASSLVSGNTIYF.